One T cell receptor beta chain is described in this entry. Assay: immunoSEQ multiplex PCR; the TCRdb copy retains only in-frame clones and omits some. The sample holds 250,000 to 350,000 clones, approximately 85% seen once. This record comes from a study of blood T cell repertoires in COVID-19. Whole-study context: Material from acute and convalescent COVID-19 was sourced from the United States, Italy and Spain. PBMCs, B-cell-depleted T cells, or T cells provided the cDNA or gDNA that made up the material.

The V gene's germline CDR1 is MDHEN and CDR2 SYDVKM. This CDR3 is built from 16 residues. The V and J ends lost 6 bases and 1 base, in that order; junction bases with no gene match: 6. The TCR was taken from a woman aged 25 to 45 who had recovered from COVID-19. V is TRBV28 and J is TRBJ2-2, with 9 bases fitting TRBD1. The sample was PBMCs or T cells enriched from blood (not recorded which). The chain's CDR3 is CASRRPGQGNTGELFF. For the CDR3, the DNA is TGTGCCAGCAGACGACCGGGACAGGGGAACACCGGGGAGCTGTTTTTT.